This T cell receptor (beta chain) came from a study of T cell responses to AZD1222 COVID-19 vaccine. CDR3 size: 11 residues. Looked up from germline, CDR1 is SGHDT and CDR2 is YYEEEE. Some clones are missing from TCRdb's copy, which holds only in-frame ones; the method was immunoSEQ multiplex PCR. The profile shows about 180,000 clones, roughly 88% of them singletons. This TCR was recovered from an adult who received the AZD1222 COVID-19 vaccine. The V call is TRBV5-6, the J call TRBJ2-7; perhaps TRBD1 as D (6 bases). Sequenced material: peripheral blood, taken 28 days after the second AZD1222 dose. CDR3 DNA sequence: TGTGCCAGCAGCTTGGGACAGGAGTTTATAGTC. This sequence encodes CASSLGQEFIV.